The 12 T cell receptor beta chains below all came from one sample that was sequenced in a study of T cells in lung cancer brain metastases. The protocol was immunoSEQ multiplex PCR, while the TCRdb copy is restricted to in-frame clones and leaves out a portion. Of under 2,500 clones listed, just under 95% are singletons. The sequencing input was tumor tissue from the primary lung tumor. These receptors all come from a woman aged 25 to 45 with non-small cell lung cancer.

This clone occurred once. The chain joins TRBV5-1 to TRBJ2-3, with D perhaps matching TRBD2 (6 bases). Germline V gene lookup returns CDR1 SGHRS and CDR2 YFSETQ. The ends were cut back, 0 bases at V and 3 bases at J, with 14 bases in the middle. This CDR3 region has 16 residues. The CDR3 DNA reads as TGCGCCAGCAGCTTGGGCGGCGGGATGGGAACAGATACGCAGTATTTT. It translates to CASSLGGGMGTDTQYF. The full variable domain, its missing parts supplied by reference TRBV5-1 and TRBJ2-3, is KAGVTQTPRYLIKTRGQQVTLSCSPISGHRSVSWYQQTPGQGLQFLFEYFSETQRNKGNFPGRFSGRQFSNSRSEMNVSTLELGDSALYLCASSLGGGMGTDTQYFGPGTRLTVL.

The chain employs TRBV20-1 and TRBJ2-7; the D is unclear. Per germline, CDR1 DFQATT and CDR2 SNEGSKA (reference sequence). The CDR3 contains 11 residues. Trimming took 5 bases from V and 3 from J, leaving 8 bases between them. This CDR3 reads CSAQTGYEQYF. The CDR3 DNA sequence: TGCAGTGCTCAGACTGGCTACGAGCAGTACTTC.

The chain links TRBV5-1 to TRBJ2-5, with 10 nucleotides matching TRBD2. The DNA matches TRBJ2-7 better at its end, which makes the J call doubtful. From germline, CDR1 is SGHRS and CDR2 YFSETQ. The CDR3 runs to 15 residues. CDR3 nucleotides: TGCGCCAGCAGTCCGGGACTAGCGCGTTCCTACGAGCAGTACTTC. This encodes CASSPGLARSYEQYF.

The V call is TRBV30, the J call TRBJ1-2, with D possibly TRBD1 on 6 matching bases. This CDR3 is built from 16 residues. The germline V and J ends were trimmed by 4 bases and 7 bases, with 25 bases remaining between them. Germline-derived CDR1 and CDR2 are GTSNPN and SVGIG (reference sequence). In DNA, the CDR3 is TGTGCCTGGACTCCGCCTAGGGGGGGCGGGAATGGTGGCTACACCTTC. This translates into CAWTPPRGGGNGGYTF.

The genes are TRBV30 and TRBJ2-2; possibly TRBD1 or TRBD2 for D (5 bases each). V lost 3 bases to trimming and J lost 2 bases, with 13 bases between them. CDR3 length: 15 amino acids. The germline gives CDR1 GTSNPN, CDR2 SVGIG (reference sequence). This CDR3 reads CAWRTWGSNTGELFF. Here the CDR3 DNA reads TGTGCCTGGAGGACTTGGGGGAGTAACACCGGGGAGCTGTTTTTT.

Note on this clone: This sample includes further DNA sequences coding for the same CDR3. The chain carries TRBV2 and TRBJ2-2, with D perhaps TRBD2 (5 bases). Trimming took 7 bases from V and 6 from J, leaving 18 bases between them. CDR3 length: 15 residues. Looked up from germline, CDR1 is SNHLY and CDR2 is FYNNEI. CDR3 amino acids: CASTSGELVPGELFF. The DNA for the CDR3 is TGTGCCAGCACTTCAGGAGAACTAGTCCCCGGGGAGCTGTTTTTT.

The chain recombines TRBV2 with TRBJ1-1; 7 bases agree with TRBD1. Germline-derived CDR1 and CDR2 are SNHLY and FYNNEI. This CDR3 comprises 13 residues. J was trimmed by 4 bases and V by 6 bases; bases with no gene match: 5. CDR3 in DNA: TGTGCCAGCAGGTTACAGGGGATCACTGAAGCTTTCTTT. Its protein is CASRLQGITEAFF.

For the CDR3, the DNA is TGCAGCGTTGGAAAACAGGCTATGAACACTGAAGCTTTCTTT. Its translation: CSVGKQAMNTEAFF. The J gene is TRBJ1-1, the V gene TRBV29-1, with D tentatively TRBD1 (5 bases). CDR1 is SQVTM, CDR2 ANQGSEA, per germline. Trimming removed 4 bases from V and 0 bases from J, with 12 bases in between. There are 14 residues in the CDR3.

The CDR3 here is CASKNSGPIPSYNEQFF. CDR3 sequence (DNA): TGTGCCAGTAAGAATAGCGGTCCTATACCCTCCTACAATGAGCAGTTCTTC. The chain carries TRBV19 and TRBJ2-1, with D tentatively TRBD2 (6 bases). Germline CDR1 and CDR2: LNHDA and SQIVND (reference sequence). Deletions cut 7 bases from V and 0 bases from J, with 19 bases between. The CDR3 has 17 amino acids.

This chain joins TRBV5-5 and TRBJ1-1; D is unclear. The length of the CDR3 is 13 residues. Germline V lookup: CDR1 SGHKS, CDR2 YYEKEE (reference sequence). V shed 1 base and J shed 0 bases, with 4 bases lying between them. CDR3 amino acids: CASSLYVNTEAFF. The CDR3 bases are TGTGCCAGCAGCTTGTACGTGAACACTGAAGCTTTCTTT.

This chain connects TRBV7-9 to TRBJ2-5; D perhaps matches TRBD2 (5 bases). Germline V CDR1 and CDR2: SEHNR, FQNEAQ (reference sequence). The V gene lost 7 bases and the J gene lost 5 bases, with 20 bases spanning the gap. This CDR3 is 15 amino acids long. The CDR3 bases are TGTGCCAGCACCCACTCCTCCTCTGGGGAGGAGACCCAGTACTTC. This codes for CASTHSSSGEETQYF.

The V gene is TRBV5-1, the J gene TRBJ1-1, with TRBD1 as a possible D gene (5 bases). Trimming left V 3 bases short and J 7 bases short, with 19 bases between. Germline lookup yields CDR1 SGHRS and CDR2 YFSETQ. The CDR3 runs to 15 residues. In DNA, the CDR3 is TGCGCCAGCAGCTCGGTTGGGGGGTTAGGTGGTGAAGCTTTCTTT. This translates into CASSSVGGLGGEAFF.